The rows below give T cell receptor beta chains drawn from one sample of a study of blood T cells in healthy people across ages. Using its own MiXCR run on the 5' RACE reads, TCRdb lists one record per CDR3 protein. This table holds about 930,000 distinct CDR3 sequences, almost 30% found once. The sample was also reused in another study, on T cells of mothers and their children.

The specimen sequenced was blood. The receptor source for this set is a woman aged 40 to 50 in good health. CDR3s include the opening cysteine and the closing phenylalanine or tryptophan. The D gene is left open where the match is weak. Size is omitted from some rows. Given values are once, few, many or a class for expanded clones.

J gene,clone size,V gene,D gene,CDR3 protein,CDR3 DNA
TRBJ2-7,-,TRBV20-1,TRBD2,CSAGKTSGTREQYF,TGCAGTGCTGGGAAGACTAGCGGGACGCGGGAGCAGTACTTC
TRBJ2-7,many,TRBV6-5,-,CASRGAGWYNTAEQYF,TGTGCCAGCAGGGGGGCAGGGTGGTATAATACGGCCGAGCAGTACTTC
TRBJ2-7,-,TRBV7-2,-,CASSPVFYEQYF,TGTGCCAGCAGCCCGGTCTTCTACGAACAGTACTTC
TRBJ1-1,-,TRBV9,-,CASSPKDPRAVITEAFF,TGTGCCAGCAGCCCCAAGGACCCGCGGGCGGTGATCACTGAAGCTTTCTTT
TRBJ2-5,few,TRBV5-1,TRBD1,CASSSGQAETQYF,TGCGCCAGCAGCTCGGGACAGGCGGAGACCCAGTACTTC
TRBJ2-5,few,TRBV2,-,CASSKGTQYF,TGTGCCAGCAGCAAGGGGACCCAGTACTTC
TRBJ2-7,few,TRBV20-1,-,CSARRVPSSYEQYF,TGCAGTGCTAGAAGAGTCCCGAGCTCCTACGAGCAGTACTTC
TRBJ2-1,-,TRBV7-2,-,CASSLGGWNNEQVF,TGTGCCAGCAGCTTAGGGGGCTGGAACAATGAGCAGGTCTTC
TRBJ1-1,-,TRBV3-1,-,CASTQLRGNTKAFF,TGTGCCAGCACCCAGCTTCGGGGAAACACTAAAGCTTTCTTT
TRBJ2-7,many,TRBV29-1,-,CSVGERSEQYF,TGCAGCGTTGGGGAGAGGAGCGAGCAGTACTTC
TRBJ2-2,-,TRBV20-1,-,CRVTGELFF,TGCAGGGTGACCGGGGAGCTGTTTTTT
TRBJ2-7,many,TRBV5-6,TRBD2,CASSDQKRGVPYEQYF,TGTGCCAGCAGCGATCAAAAGCGGGGGGTTCCCTACGAGCAGTACTTC
TRBJ1-2,-,TRBV20-1,TRBD1,CSARVQLQGAGYGYTF,TGCAGTGCTAGAGTCCAACTCCAGGGGGCCGGCTATGGCTACACCTTC
TRBJ2-3,-,TRBV28,-,CASSLTLGRTDTQYF,TGTGCCAGCAGTCTGACCCTGGGACGGACAGATACGCAGTATTTT
TRBJ1-6,-,TRBV5-1,-,CASSLDGTSYNSPLHF,TGCGCCAGCAGCTTAGATGGGACATCCTATAATTCACCCCTCCACTTT
TRBJ2-3,many,TRBV5-1,TRBD1,CASSLGQRTDTQYF,TGTGCCAGCAGCTTGGGACAGCGCACAGATACGCAGTATTTT
TRBJ2-1,many,TRBV2,TRBD2,CASSEEGSGGVDEQFF,TGTGCCAGCAGTGAAGAGGGTAGCGGGGGGGTCGATGAGCAGTTCTTC
TRBJ2-3,many,TRBV7-9,TRBD2,CASSPLAGEADTQYF,TGTGCCAGCAGTCCCTTAGCGGGGGAGGCAGATACGCAGTATTTT
TRBJ1-1,many,TRBV7-9,-,CASSPAGEAFF,TGTGCCAGCAGCCCTGCGGGTGAAGCTTTCTTT
TRBJ1-1,many,TRBV7-3,TRBD1,CASSLGTAENTEAFF,TGTGCCAGCAGCTTAGGGACAGCTGAGAACACTGAAGCTTTCTTT
TRBJ1-3,-,TRBV20-1,TRBD1,CSAGRSRGGGNTIYF,TGCAGTGCTGGTCGTTCCAGGGGGGGCGGAAACACCATATATTTT
TRBJ2-5,few,TRBV28,TRBD1,CASSGVQGAVYEQYF,TGTGCCAGCAGTGGCGTTCAGGGGGCGGTCTACGAACAGTACTTC
TRBJ2-1,few,TRBV24-1,-,CATSEAGQPYNEQFF,TGTGCCACCAGTGAAGCGGGACAACCCTACAATGAGCAGTTCTTC